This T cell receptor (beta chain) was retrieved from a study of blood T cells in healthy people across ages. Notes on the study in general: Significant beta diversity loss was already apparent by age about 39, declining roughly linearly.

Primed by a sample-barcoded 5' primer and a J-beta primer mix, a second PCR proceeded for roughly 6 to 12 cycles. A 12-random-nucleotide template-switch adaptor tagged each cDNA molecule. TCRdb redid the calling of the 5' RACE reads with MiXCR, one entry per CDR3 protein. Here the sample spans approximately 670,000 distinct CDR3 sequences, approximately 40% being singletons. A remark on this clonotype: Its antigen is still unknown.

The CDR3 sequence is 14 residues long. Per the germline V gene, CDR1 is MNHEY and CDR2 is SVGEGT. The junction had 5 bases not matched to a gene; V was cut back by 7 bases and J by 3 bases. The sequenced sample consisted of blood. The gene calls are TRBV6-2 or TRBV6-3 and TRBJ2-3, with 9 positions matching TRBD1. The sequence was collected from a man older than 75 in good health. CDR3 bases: TGTGCCAGCATTTCAGGACAGGGGACAGATACGCAGTATTTT. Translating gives CASISGQGTDTQYF.